The following is a TCR beta chain sequence with its context. Its antigen is currently unknown. The sample originates from a study of regulatory T cells in long-lasting Graves disease. The time point was: persistent/refractory GD, antithyroid drugs over 5 years with positive TRAb. PBMCs provided the RNA from which the TCR library was made. The authors drew patients from an endocrinology department in Xi'an, China. With iRepertoire HTBI primers and Arm-PCR of CDR3 regions, TCR beta libraries were built. Each CDR3 protein gets one entry after TCRdb re-called the multiplex PCR reads with MiXCR. Altogether approximately 690,000 distinct CDR3 sequences are present, around 30% being singletons, with the ten largest covering roughly 46%. Germline values: CDR1 MNHEY, CDR2 SMNVEV (reference sequence). The V and J ends lost 5 bases and 6 bases respectively, with 11 bases between them. The CDR3 length is 13 residues.

Study outcomes and limitations: Segments TRBV28, TRBJ1-2 and TRBJ2-5 showed preferential usage in persistent disease. Persistent Graves' disease cases displayed lower TCR diversity than newly diagnosed ones.

The source was peripheral blood mononuclear cells (PBMCs), collected when the disease was refractory, from a patient treated with antithyroid drugs. The sequence was collected from a female donor with Graves disease. J is TRBJ1-5 and V is TRBV27, with D hard to call. CDR3 nucleotide sequence: TGTGCCAGCAGTATTTTAAACGGTCAGCCCCAGCATTTT. Protein product: CASSILNGQPQHF.